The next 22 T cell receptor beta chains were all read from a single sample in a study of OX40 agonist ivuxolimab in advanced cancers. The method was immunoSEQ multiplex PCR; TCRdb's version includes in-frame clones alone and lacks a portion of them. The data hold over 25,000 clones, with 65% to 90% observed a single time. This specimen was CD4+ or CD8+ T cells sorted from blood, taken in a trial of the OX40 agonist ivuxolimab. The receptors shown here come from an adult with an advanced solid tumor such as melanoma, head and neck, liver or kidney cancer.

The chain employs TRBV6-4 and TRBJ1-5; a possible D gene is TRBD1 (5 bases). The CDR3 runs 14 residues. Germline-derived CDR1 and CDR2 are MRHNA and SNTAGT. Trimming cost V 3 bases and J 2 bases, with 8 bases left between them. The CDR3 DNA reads TGTGCCAGCAGTGAAAGGGGCGGCAATCAGCCCCAGCATTTT. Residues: CASSERGGNQPQHF.

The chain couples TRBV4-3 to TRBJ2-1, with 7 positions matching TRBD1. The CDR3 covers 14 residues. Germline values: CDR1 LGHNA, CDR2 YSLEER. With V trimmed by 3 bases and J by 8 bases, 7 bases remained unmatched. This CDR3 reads CASSHRDRVHEQFF. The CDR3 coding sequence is TGCGCCAGCAGCCACAGAGACAGGGTCCATGAGCAGTTCTTC.

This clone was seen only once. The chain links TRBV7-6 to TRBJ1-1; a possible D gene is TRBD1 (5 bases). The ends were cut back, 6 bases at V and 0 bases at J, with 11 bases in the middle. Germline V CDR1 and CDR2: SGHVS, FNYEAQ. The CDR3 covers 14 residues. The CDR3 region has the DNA TGTGCCAGCAGGGCCGGGGGGATGAACACTGAAGCTTTCTTT. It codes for CASRAGGMNTEAFF.

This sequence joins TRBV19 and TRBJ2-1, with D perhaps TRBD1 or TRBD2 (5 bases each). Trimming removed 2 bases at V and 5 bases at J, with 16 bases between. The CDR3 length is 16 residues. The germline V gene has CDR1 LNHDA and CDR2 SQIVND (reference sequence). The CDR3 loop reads CASSINPGTVNNEQFF. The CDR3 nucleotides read TGTGCCAGTAGTATAAATCCCGGGACCGTAAACAATGAGCAGTTCTTC.

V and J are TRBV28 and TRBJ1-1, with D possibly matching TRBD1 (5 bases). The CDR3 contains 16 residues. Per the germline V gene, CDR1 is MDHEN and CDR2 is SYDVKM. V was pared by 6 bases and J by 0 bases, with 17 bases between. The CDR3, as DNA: TGTGCCAGCAGGGGGCCTCCAAGGGGTATGAACACTGAAGCTTTCTTT. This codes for CASRGPPRGMNTEAFF.

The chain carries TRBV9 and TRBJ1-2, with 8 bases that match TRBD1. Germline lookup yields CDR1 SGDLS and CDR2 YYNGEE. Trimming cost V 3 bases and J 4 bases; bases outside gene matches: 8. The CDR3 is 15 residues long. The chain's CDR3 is CASSAQGAGSYGYTF. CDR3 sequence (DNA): TGTGCCAGCAGCGCCCAGGGGGCGGGGAGCTATGGCTACACCTTC.

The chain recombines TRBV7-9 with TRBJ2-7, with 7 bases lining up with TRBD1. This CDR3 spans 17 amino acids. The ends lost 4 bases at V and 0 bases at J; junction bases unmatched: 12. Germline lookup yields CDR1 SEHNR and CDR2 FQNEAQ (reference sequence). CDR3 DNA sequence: TGTGCCAGCAGCTCTCAAGGGACAGCGGAAAGCTCCTACGAGCAGTACTTC. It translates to CASSSQGTAESSYEQYF.

CDR3 loop: CASSYSQGAGELFF. The CDR3 DNA sequence: TGTGCCAGCAGTTACTCACAGGGTGCCGGGGAGCTGTTTTTT. The chain carries TRBV6-6 and TRBJ2-2; D is possibly TRBD1 (6 bases). Trimming took off 0 bases at V and 6 bases at J, with 8 bases between the two ends. The CDR3 is made up of 14 amino acids. Germline CDR1 and CDR2: MNHNY and SVGAGI (reference sequence).

The CDR3 loop is CASSNPSDRVGDMNTEAFF. The CDR3 DNA reads TGTGCCAGTAGTAATCCCTCGGACAGGGTGGGGGACATGAACACTGAAGCTTTCTTT. The chain employs TRBV19 and TRBJ1-1; 8 bases agree with TRBD1. Looked up from germline, CDR1 is LNHDA and CDR2 is SQIVND (reference sequence). The V gene end was trimmed by 4 bases and the J gene end by 0 bases; junction bases not matched to a gene: 16. The CDR3 extends over 19 amino acids. Looking up the rest from reference TRBV19 and TRBJ1-1 gives the full variable domain: DGGITQSPKYLFRKEGQNVTLSCEQNLNHDAMYWYRQDPGQGLRLIYYSQIVNDFQKGDIAEGYSVSREKKESFPLTVTSAQKNPTAFYLCASSNPSDRVGDMNTEAFFGQGTRLTVV.

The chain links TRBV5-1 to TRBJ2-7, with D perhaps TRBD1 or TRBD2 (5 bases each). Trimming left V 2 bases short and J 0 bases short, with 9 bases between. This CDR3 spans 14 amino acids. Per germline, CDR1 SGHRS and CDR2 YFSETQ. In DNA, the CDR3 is TGCGCCAGCAGCTTTCGGGGCGACTCCTACGAGCAGTACTTC. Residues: CASSFRGDSYEQYF. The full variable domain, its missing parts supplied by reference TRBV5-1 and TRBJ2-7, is KAGVTQTPRYLIKTRGQQVTLSCSPISGHRSVSWYQQTPGQGLQFLFEYFSETQRNKGNFPGRFSGRQFSNSRSEMNVSTLELGDSALYLCASSFRGDSYEQYFGPGTRLTVT.

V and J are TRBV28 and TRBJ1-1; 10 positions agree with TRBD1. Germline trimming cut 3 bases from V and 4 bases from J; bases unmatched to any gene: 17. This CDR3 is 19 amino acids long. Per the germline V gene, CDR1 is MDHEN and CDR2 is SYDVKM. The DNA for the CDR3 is TGTGCCAGCAGTTTTGGATTAGTGGGGACAGGGGTTGTGGGCACTGAAGCTTTCTTT. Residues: CASSFGLVGTGVVGTEAFF.

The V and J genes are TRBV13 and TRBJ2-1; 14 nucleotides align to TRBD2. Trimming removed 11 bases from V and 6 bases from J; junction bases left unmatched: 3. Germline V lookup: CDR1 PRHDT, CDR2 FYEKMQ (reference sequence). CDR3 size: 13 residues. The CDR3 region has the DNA TGTGCCGGGACTAGCGGGGGTGGCAATGAGCAGTTCTTC. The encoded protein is CAGTSGGGNEQFF. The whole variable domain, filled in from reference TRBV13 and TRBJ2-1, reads AAGVIQSPRHLIKEKRETATLKCYPIPRHDTVYWYQQGPGQDPQFLISFYEKMQSDKGSIPDRFSAQQFSDYHSELNMSSLELGDSALYFCAGTSGGGNEQFFGPGTRLTVL.

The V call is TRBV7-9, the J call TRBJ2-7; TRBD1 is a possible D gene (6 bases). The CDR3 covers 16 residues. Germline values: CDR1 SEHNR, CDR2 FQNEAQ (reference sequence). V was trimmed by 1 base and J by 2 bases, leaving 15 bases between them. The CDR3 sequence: CASSLVEGQGTYEQYF. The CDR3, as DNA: TGTGCCAGCAGCTTAGTAGAGGGACAAGGGACCTACGAGCAGTACTTC.

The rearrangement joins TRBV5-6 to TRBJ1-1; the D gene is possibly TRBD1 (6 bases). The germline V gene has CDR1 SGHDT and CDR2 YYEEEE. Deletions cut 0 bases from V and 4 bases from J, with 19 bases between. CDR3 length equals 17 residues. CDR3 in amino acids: CASSLEGRVGASTEAFF. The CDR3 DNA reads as TGTGCCAGCAGCTTGGAAGGCAGAGTGGGGGCTAGCACTGAAGCTTTCTTT.

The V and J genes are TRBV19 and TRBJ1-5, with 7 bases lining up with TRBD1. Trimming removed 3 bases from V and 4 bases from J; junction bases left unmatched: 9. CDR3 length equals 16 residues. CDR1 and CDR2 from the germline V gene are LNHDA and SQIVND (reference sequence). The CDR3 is CASSMSRGGLNQPQHF. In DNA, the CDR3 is TGTGCCAGTAGTATGAGCAGAGGGGGCTTGAATCAGCCCCAGCATTTT.

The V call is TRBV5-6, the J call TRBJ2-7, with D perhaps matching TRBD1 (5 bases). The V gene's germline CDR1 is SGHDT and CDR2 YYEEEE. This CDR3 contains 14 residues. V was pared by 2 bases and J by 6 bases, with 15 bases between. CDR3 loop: CASSFFQGSVEQYF. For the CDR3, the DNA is TGTGCCAGCAGCTTCTTCCAGGGATCGGTCGAGCAGTACTTC.

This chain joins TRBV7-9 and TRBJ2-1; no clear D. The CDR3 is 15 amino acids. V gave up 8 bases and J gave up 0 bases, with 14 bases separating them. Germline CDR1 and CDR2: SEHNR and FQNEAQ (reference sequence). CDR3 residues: CASQTLTGSYNEQFF. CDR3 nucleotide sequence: TGTGCCAGCCAAACTTTAACGGGCTCCTACAATGAGCAGTTCTTC.

Written as DNA, the CDR3 is TGTGCCAGCAGCGTAGGGTGGTCAGGGAGCTCCTACGAGCAGTACTTC. Its translation is CASSVGWSGSSYEQYF. V and J are TRBV9 and TRBJ2-7; D could derive from TRBD1 or TRBD2 (5 bases each). The CDR3 length is 16 residues. V lost 0 bases and J 0 bases, leaving 13 bases between the germline ends. In germline, CDR1 is SGDLS, CDR2 YYNGEE. The variable domain in full, with the rest retrieved from reference TRBV9 and TRBJ2-7, is DSGVTQTPKHLITATGQRVTLRCSPRSGDLSVYWYQQSLDQGLQFLIQYYNGEERAKGNILERFSAQQFPDLHSELNLSSLELGDSALYFCASSVGWSGSSYEQYFGPGTRLTVT.

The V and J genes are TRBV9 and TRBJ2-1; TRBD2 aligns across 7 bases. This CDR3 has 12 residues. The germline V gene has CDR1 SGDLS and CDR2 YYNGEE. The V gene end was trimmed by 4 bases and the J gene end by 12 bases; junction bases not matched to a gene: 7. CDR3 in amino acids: CASSPGGAAQFF. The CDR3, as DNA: TGTGCCAGCAGCCCGGGGGGAGCGGCGCAGTTCTTC.

Here the CDR3 reads CASSEAGYDRGTDYGYTF. CDR3 in DNA: TGTGCCAGCAGTGAAGCCGGTTACGACAGGGGAACAGACTATGGCTACACCTTC. This chain joins TRBV2 and TRBJ1-2; the match to TRBD1 covers 8 bases. Germline values: CDR1 SNHLY, CDR2 FYNNEI. With V trimmed by 0 bases and J by 3 bases, 12 bases remained unmatched. The length of the CDR3 is 18 residues.

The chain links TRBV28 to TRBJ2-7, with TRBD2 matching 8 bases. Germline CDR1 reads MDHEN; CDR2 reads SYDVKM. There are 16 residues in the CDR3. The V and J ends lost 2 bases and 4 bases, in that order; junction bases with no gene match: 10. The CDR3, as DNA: TGTGCCAGCAGTTTAGAATATTTAGCGGGGATGTACGAGCAGTACTTC. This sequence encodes CASSLEYLAGMYEQYF. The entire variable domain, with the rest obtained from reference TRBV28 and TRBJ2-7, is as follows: DVKVTQSSRYLVKRTGEKVFLECVQDMDHENMFWYRQDPGLGLRLIYFSYDVKMKEKGDIPEGYSVSREKKERFSLILESASTNQTSMYLCASSLEYLAGMYEQYFGPGTRLTVT.

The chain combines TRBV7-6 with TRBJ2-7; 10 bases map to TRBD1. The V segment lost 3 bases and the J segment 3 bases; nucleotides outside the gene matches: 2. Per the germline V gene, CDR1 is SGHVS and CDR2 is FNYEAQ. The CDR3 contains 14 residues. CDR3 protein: CASSFGTGDYEQYF. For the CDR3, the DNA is TGTGCCAGCAGCTTTGGGACAGGGGACTACGAGCAGTACTTC.